These T cell receptor beta chains were read from a single sample in a study of vaccination and CD4 T cells after COVID-19. The antigens these receptors bind are not known. Via MiXCR, TCRdb re-called the PCR reads, giving one row per CDR3 protein. The sample carries 10,000 or so distinct CDR3 sequences, about 28% recorded once. The source material was CD4+ T cells from blood, cultured in vitro, sampled after SARS-CoV-2 vaccination. The receptors here all came from a human donor who had recovered from COVID-19. Each CDR3 is given with its conserved first and last residue. Each record gives: clone size, V gene, J gene, D gene, CDR3 protein, CDR3 DNA. D genes are given only for firm matches. Where a row states a size, it is once, few, many or the class of an expanded clone; other rows omit it.

>.|TRBV27|TRBJ2-7|.
CASSLNRANYEQYF
TGTGCCAGCAGTTTAAATAGAGCCAACTACGAGCAGTACTTC
>.|TRBV15|TRBJ2-3|.
CATSKSPVGTDTQYF
TGTGCCACCAGCAAAAGCCCAGTCGGCACAGATACGCAGTATTTT
>.|TRBV28|TRBJ2-7|.
CASCTTYEQYF
TGTGCCAGTTGTACGACCTACGAGCAGTACTTC
>.|TRBV28|TRBJ2-2|TRBD2
CASSLSGLAGGIDTGELFF
TGTGCCAGCAGTTTATCTGGTCTAGCGGGAGGGATCGACACCGGGGAGCTGTTTTTT
>.|TRBV6-2/TRBV6-3|TRBJ1-4|.
CASSYSRVANEKLFF
TGTGCCAGCAGTTACTCAAGGGTGGCGAATGAAAAACTGTTTTTT
>.|TRBV10-1|TRBJ2-2|TRBD1
CASSDRTGDPGELFF
TGCGCCAGCAGTGATCGGACAGGGGATCCCGGGGAGCTGTTTTTT
>few|TRBV6-1|TRBJ2-7|.
CASIGTSSYEQYF
TGTGCCAGCATAGGGACGAGCTCCTACGAGCAGTACTTC
>few|TRBV5-1|TRBJ1-2|.
CASSLSAPELGYTF
TGCGCCAGCAGCTTGTCTGCCCCTGAGCTTGGCTACACCTTC
>few|TRBV28|TRBJ1-5|.
CASRRGGSQPQHF
TGTGCCAGCAGAAGGGGGGGGTCTCAGCCCCAGCATTTT
>few|TRBV12-3/TRBV12-4|TRBJ1-1|.
CASSTEMNTEAFF
TGTGCCAGCAGTACTGAGATGAACACTGAAGCTTTCTTT
>.|TRBV3-1|TRBJ2-1|TRBD2
CASSPIPGTSGRNEQFF
TGTGCCAGCAGTCCAATTCCCGGGACTAGCGGGAGGAATGAGCAGTTCTTC
>few|TRBV10-3|TRBJ1-1|TRBD1
CAISRGQGNTEAFF
TGTGCCATCAGCCGCGGACAGGGGAACACTGAAGCTTTCTTT
>.|TRBV5-4|TRBJ2-7|.
CASSLVGRYEQYF
TGTGCCAGCAGCTTGGTAGGCAGGTACGAGCAGTACTTC
>.|TRBV28|TRBJ1-1|.
CASSWANTEAFF
TGTGCCAGCAGTTGGGCGAACACTGAAGCTTTCTTT
>few|TRBV20-1|TRBJ2-4|.
CSARDLGTHGNIQYF
TGCAGTGCTAGAGATCTTGGGACCCACGGAAACATTCAGTACTTC
>.|TRBV12-3/TRBV12-4|TRBJ1-6|TRBD1
CASSPDRNSPLHF
TGTGCCAGCAGTCCGGACAGGAATTCACCCCTCCACTTT
>.|TRBV18|TRBJ2-7|.
CASSPREAGEQYF
TGTGCCAGCTCACCGCGCGAGGCTGGCGAGCAGTACTTC
>.|TRBV6-1|TRBJ1-2|.
CASSAGGYGYTF
TGTGCCAGCAGCGCGGGGGGCTATGGCTACACCTTC
>.|TRBV29-1|TRBJ2-1|TRBD2
CSFRTSGLSGEQFF
TGCAGCTTTCGGACTAGCGGGCTCTCGGGTGAGCAGTTCTTC
>few|TRBV7-9|TRBJ2-7|TRBD1
CASSQRGTGGEQYF
TGTGCCAGCAGCCAGAGGGGGACAGGCGGCGAGCAGTACTTC
>.|TRBV6-1|TRBJ2-4|.
CAAAPRASAKNIQYF
TGCGCAGCCGCCCCGAGGGCATCAGCCAAAAACATTCAGTACTTC
>few|TRBV7-9|TRBJ1-6|.
CASSLQSSYNSPLHF
TGTGCCAGCAGCTTACAGAGCTCCTATAATTCACCCCTCCACTTT
>few|TRBV7-9|TRBJ1-1|.
CASRDGGRQTNTEAFF
TGTGCCAGCAGGGACGGGGGTAGGCAAACGAACACTGAAGCTTTCTTT
>.|TRBV18|TRBJ2-7|TRBD1
CASSPGGTGQSYEQYF
TGTGCCAGCTCACCCGGCGGGACAGGACAGTCCTACGAGCAGTACTTC